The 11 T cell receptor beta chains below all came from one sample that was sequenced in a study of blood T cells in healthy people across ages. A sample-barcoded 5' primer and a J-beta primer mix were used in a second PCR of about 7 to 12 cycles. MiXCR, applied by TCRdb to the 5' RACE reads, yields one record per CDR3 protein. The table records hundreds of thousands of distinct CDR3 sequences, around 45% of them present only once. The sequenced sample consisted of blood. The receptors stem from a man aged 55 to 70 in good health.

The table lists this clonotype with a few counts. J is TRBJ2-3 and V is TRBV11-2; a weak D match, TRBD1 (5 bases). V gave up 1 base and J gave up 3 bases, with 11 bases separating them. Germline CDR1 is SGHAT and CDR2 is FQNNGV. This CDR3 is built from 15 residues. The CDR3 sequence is CASSLGRVGTDTQYF. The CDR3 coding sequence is TGTGCCAGCAGCTTAGGCAGGGTTGGTACAGATACGCAGTATTTT. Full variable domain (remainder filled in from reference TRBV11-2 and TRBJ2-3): EAGVAQSPRYKIIEKRQSVAFWCNPISGHATLYWYQQILGQGPKLLIQFQNNGVVDDSQLPKDRFSAERLKGVDSTLKIQPAKLEDSAVYLCASSLGRVGTDTQYFGPGTRLTVL.

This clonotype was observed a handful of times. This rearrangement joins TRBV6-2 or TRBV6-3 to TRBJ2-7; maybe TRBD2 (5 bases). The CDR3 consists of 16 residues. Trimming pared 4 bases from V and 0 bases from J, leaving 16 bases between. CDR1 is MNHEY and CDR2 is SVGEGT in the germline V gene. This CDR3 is CASSLGGGAFSYEQYF. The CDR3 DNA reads TGTGCCAGCAGTTTGGGTGGAGGAGCGTTCTCCTACGAGCAGTACTTC.

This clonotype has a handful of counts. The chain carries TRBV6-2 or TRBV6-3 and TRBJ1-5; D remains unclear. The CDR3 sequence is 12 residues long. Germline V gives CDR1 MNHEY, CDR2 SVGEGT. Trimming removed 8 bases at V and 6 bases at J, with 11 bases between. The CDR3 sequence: CASSGRTQPQHF. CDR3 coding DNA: TGTGCCAGCTCGGGAAGAACTCAGCCCCAGCATTTT.

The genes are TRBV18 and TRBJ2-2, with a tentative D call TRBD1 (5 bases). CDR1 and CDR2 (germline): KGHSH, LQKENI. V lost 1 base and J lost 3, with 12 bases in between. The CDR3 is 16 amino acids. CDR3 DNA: TGTGCCAGCTCACCACGGCGGCAGGGCGACACCGGGGAGCTGTTTTTT. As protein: CASSPRRQGDTGELFF.

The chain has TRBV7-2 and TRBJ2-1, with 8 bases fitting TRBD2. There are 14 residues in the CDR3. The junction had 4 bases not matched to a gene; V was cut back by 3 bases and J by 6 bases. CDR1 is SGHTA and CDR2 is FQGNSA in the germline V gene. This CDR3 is CASSFGGAPNEQFF. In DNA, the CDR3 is TGTGCCAGCAGCTTCGGGGGGGCCCCCAATGAGCAGTTCTTC.

CDR3 DNA: TGTGCCAGCAGCGAGCGGGGGGCAATCACAGATACGCAGTATTTT. It specifies CASSERGAITDTQYF. The V gene is TRBV6-1, the J gene TRBJ2-3; TRBD2 matches 9 bases. The CDR3 is made up of 15 amino acids. Trimming took 6 bases from V and 2 from J; bases not matched to a gene: 6. Germline V gene lookup returns CDR1 MNHNS and CDR2 SASEGT.

In nucleotides, the CDR3 is TGTGCCAGCAGCCCCGCCGGGACAGGGAGGCACGAGCAGTACTTC. Protein sequence: CASSPAGTGRHEQYF. The chain combines TRBV12-3 or TRBV12-4 with TRBJ2-7, with 9 bases fitting TRBD1. The CDR3 runs to 15 residues. V shed 6 bases and J 5 bases; nucleotides not matched to a gene: 11.

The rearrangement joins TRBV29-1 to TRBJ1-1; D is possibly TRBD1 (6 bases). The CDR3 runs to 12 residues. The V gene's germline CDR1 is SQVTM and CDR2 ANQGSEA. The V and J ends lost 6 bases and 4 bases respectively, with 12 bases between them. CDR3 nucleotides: TGCAGCGTCCGAGGGGGGGGCACTGAAGCTTTCTTT. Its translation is CSVRGGGTEAFF.

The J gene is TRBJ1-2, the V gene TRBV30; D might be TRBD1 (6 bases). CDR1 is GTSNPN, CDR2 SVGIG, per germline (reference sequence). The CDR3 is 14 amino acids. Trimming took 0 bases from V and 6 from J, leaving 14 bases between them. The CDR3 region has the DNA TGTGCCTGGAGTGTACTGGGGGGCGGGGATGGCTACACCTTC. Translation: CAWSVLGGGDGYTF.

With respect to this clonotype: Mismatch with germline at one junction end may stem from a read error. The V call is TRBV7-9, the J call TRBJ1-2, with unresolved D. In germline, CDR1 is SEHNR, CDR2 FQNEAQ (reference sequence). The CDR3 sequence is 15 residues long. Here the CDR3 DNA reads TGTGCCAGCAGCCAAAATGACCGCGAGAACTATGGCTGCACCTTC. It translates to CASSQNDRENYGCTF.

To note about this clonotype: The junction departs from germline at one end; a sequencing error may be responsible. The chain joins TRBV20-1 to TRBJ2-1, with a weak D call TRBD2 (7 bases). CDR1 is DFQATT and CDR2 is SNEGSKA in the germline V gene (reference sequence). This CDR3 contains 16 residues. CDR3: CSASDLLGGPRNERFF. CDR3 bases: TGCAGTGCTAGTGATCTTCTCGGGGGGCCGCGGAATGAGCGGTTCTTC.